This record covers a single T cell receptor (beta chain). The data originate from a study of blood T cell repertoires in COVID-19. At the level of the study: Whether acute or convalescent, the COVID-19 samples came from the United States, Italy and Spain. T cells, B-cell-depleted T cells, or PBMCs supplied cDNA or gDNA.

Seattle cases were enrolled at active infection and followed longitudinally. Authors' analysis steps: Reference gene primer amplification in the assay estimated nucleated cell counts. Profiling relied on immunoSEQ multiplex PCR, and the TCRdb table lists in-frame clones only, not all of them. V, J and clone size derive from that table, while D and trimming were established from the DNA sequence. The sample lists around 140,000 clones, around 89% occurring once. The source is a man aged 55-75 years with COVID-19, enrolled during active disease. Source material: peripheral blood.

The CDR3, as DNA: TGTGCCAGCACCTTCCCGGGACTAGAAAGCGAGCAGTACTTC. Protein: CASTFPGLESEQYF. The chain joins TRBV11-2 to TRBJ2-7; 8 bases are shared with TRBD2. J lost 6 bases, V lost 7 bases, and 11 bases had no gene match. Germline CDR1 and CDR2: SGHAT and FQNNGV. The CDR3 is 14 residues long.